These 25 T cell receptor beta chains share one sample of origin, sequenced in a study of cytomegalovirus exposure and HLA in healthy donors. PCR involved 60 Vbeta and 13 Jbeta primers. Profiling relied on immunoSEQ multiplex PCR, and the TCRdb table lists in-frame clones only, not all of them. The sample yields 250,000 to 350,000 clones, 80% seen once. The sample taken for sequencing was PBMCs. The receptors derive from a girl aged 2 to 9 in good health and CMV-seronegative.

In this sample, this clone turned up once. The chain recombines TRBV4-1 with TRBJ2-5, with 10 bases that match TRBD2. The germline CDR1 and CDR2 sequences are MGHRA and YSYEKL. The CDR3 contains 16 residues. V trimming: 10 bases; J trimming: 3 bases; junction bases outside the gene matches: 14. The CDR3 reads CATAEGPSGSKETQYF. DNA for the CDR3: TGCGCCACAGCAGAGGGGCCTAGCGGGAGCAAAGAGACCCAGTACTTC.

V gene TRBV7-9 combines with J gene TRBJ1-2, with D perhaps TRBD1 (5 bases). CDR1 and CDR2 (germline): SEHNR, FQNEAQ (reference sequence). The CDR3 loop spans 12 amino acids. The ends were cut back, 5 bases at V and 6 bases at J, with 10 bases in the middle. In DNA form, the CDR3 reads TGTGCCAGCAGCCCCAGGGCTGATGGCTACACCTTC. Translation: CASSPRADGYTF.

The rearrangement joins TRBV7-3 to TRBJ2-2; no definite D call. The germline CDR1 and CDR2 sequences are SGHTA and FQGTGA. The CDR3 has 16 residues. Trimming stripped 0 bases from V and 2 bases from J, with 10 bases between. This CDR3 is CASSLTSTPNTGELFF. Written as DNA, the CDR3 is TGTGCCAGCAGCTTAACGTCAACTCCCAACACCGGGGAGCTGTTTTTT.

The chain recombines TRBV6-6 with TRBJ2-7, with 7 bases lining up with TRBD1. Germline V CDR1 and CDR2: MNHNY, SVGAGI (reference sequence). J lost 2 bases, V lost 6 bases, and 1 base had no gene match. This CDR3 region has 12 residues. CDR3 nucleotide sequence: TGTGCCAGCAGCCAGGGGGCCTACGAGCAGTACTTC. It specifies CASSQGAYEQYF.

The J gene is TRBJ2-3, the V gene TRBV21-1; the tabulated D call, TRBD1, remains unverified against the DNA. TRBV21-1 is a pseudogene locus. The CDR3 is 17 amino acids. The CDR3 loop is CASSRRGPGGNTDTQYF. CDR3 coding DNA: TGTGCCAGCAGCAGGAGAGGTCCAGGGGGCAATACAGATACGCAGTATTTT.

The rearrangement joins TRBV28 to TRBJ1-5, with a tentative D call TRBD1 (6 bases). This CDR3 is built from 14 residues. The V gene lost 4 bases and the J gene lost 4 bases, with 11 bases spanning the gap. The germline gives CDR1 MDHEN, CDR2 SYDVKM. The CDR3 DNA is TGTGCCAGCAGTTCAGGGGAGGGTAATCAGCCCCAGCATTTT. Its protein product is CASSSGEGNQPQHF.

In regard to this clone: A read error may account for a junction end that differs from germline. The genes are TRBV25-1 and TRBJ2-5; 7 nucleotides line up with TRBD1. The V gene's germline CDR1 is MGHDK and CDR2 SYGVNS. There are 15 residues in the CDR3. The CDR3 sequence: CASSERGHSQGTQYF. For the CDR3, the DNA is TGTGCCAGCAGTGAAAGGGGGCATTCCCAAGGGACCCAGTACTTC.

This clone showed up just once. This chain connects TRBV7-8 to TRBJ1-1; 9 bases fit TRBD1. Germline assignment: CDR1 SGHVS and CDR2 FQNEAQ. The CDR3 extends over 15 amino acids. V shed 4 bases and J 6 bases; nucleotides not matched to a gene: 9. CDR3 amino acids: CASSSRTGVIAEAFF. CDR3 nucleotide sequence: TGTGCCAGCAGCTCCAGGACAGGGGTAATTGCTGAAGCTTTCTTT.

J is TRBJ1-2 and V is TRBV5-1; 7 positions match TRBD1. This CDR3 is built from 15 residues. V lost 0 bases and J lost 7; bases outside the gene matches: 9. The germline CDR1 and CDR2 sequences are SGHRS and YFSETQ. In nucleotides, the CDR3 is TGCGCCAGCAGCTTGGAGCCAGGGGGGAAAGCTGGCTACACCTTC. Translated, it gives CASSLEPGGKAGYTF.

The rearrangement links TRBV9 to TRBJ2-7, with a possible D match to TRBD1 (5 bases). Germline V gives CDR1 SGDLS, CDR2 YYNGEE. The CDR3 sequence is 15 residues long. The ends were cut back, 3 bases at V and 4 bases at J, with 17 bases in the middle. CDR3 sequence: CASSAPGAPTYEQYF. In DNA, the CDR3 is TGTGCCAGCAGCGCCCCTGGGGCTCCTACTTACGAGCAGTACTTC. The whole variable domain, filled in from reference TRBV9 and TRBJ2-7, reads DSGVTQTPKHLITATGQRVTLRCSPRSGDLSVYWYQQSLDQGLQFLIQYYNGEERAKGNILERFSAQQFPDLHSELNLSSLELGDSALYFCASSAPGAPTYEQYFGPGTRLTVT.

The rearrangement uses TRBV18 and TRBJ2-7; 7 bases align to TRBD2. The CDR3 contains 13 residues. Per germline, CDR1 KGHSH and CDR2 LQKENI. V was clipped by 4 bases and J by 4 bases; unmatched bases: 4. The CDR3 spells CASSQRAGYEQYF. The CDR3 coding sequence is TGTGCCAGCTCACAAAGAGCGGGGTACGAGCAGTACTTC.

The rearrangement uses TRBV6-5 and TRBJ2-1; D is possibly TRBD2 (5 bases). Germline V gives CDR1 MNHEY, CDR2 SVGAGI. Trimming took 5 bases from V and 8 from J, leaving 16 bases between them. The CDR3 has 14 residues. The CDR3 protein is CASSRLMNADEQFF. The CDR3 DNA follows: TGTGCCAGCAGTCGACTAATGAATGCGGATGAGCAGTTCTTC.

A single count supports this clone. The genes are TRBV11-3 and TRBJ1-3; D gene ambiguous. The V gene lost 2 bases and the J gene lost 1 base, with 12 bases spanning the gap. This CDR3 contains 16 residues. Germline CDR1 SGHNT, CDR2 YENEEA. Written as DNA, the CDR3 is TGTGCCAGCAGCTTAAAGGTCGCCAGGTCTGGAAACACCATATATTTT. Its protein is CASSLKVARSGNTIYF. Drawing the rest from reference TRBV11-3 and TRBJ1-3, the complete variable domain is EAGVVQSPRYKIIEKKQPVAFWCNPISGHNTLYWYLQNLGQGPELLIRYENEEAVDDSQLPKDRFSAERLKGVDSTLKIQPAELGDSAVYLCASSLKVARSGNTIYFGEGSWLTVV.

The chain employs TRBV27 and TRBJ2-3; the D gene is possibly TRBD2 (5 bases). Trimming left V 4 bases short and J 6 bases short, with 8 bases between. Germline values: CDR1 MNHEY, CDR2 SMNVEV (reference sequence). The CDR3 is 12 residues long. DNA for the CDR3: TGTGCCAGCAGTTCGGTAGCGGATACGCAGTATTTT. Its protein product is CASSSVADTQYF.

The rearrangement joins TRBV11-2 to TRBJ2-5; 8 nucleotides agree with TRBD2. The last part of the DNA fits TRBJ2-7 better; the J call may be wrong. The germline V gene encodes CDR1 SGHAT and CDR2 FQNNGV. CDR3 length equals 16 residues. CDR3 nucleotide sequence: TGTGCCAGCAGCCGACTGAGCGGGAGCGGGACCTACGAGCAGTACTTC. This encodes CASSRLSGSGTYEQYF.

The CDR3 region has the DNA TGCGCCAGCAGCCAAGATCTGGACAGGGCATACGAGCAGTACTTC. Protein product: CASSQDLDRAYEQYF. The rearrangement joins TRBV4-1 to TRBJ2-7, with TRBD1 matching over 8 bases. Germline lookup yields CDR1 MGHRA and CDR2 YSYEKL. The CDR3 has 15 residues. The ends lost 0 bases at V and 4 bases at J; junction bases unmatched: 5.

This clone was counted once. The chain couples TRBV7-9 to TRBJ2-5, with 8 bases identical to TRBD1. The tail of the sequence fits TRBJ2-7 better, so the J call may be wrong. This CDR3 comprises 16 residues. CDR1 and CDR2 from the germline V gene are SEHNR and FQNEAQ (reference sequence). The CDR3 DNA reads TGTGCCAGCAGCCGCTACGGGACAGGATTTTCCTACGAGCAGTACTTC. Translation gives CASSRYGTGFSYEQYF.

The chain carries TRBV2 and TRBJ1-4; 10 positions match TRBD1. The germline gives CDR1 SNHLY, CDR2 FYNNEI. The CDR3 is made up of 16 amino acids. The J segment lost 4 bases and the V segment lost 6 bases, leaving 8 bases of the junction unmatched. In DNA, the CDR3 is TGTGCCAGCAGAGCACGGACAGGGGGGCTTAATGAAAAACTGTTTTTT. Translating gives CASRARTGGLNEKLFF. The entire variable domain, with the rest obtained from reference TRBV2 and TRBJ1-4, is as follows: EPEVTQTPSHQVTQMGQEVILRCVPISNHLYFYWYRQILGQKVEFLVSFYNNEISEKSEIFDDQFSVERPDGSNFTLKIRSTKLEDSAMYFCASRARTGGLNEKLFFGSGTQLSVL.

The V gene is TRBV27, the J gene TRBJ1-4; a weak D match, TRBD1 (6 bases). Per germline, CDR1 MNHEY and CDR2 SMNVEV (reference sequence). There are 17 residues in the CDR3. Trimming stripped 1 base from V and 8 bases from J, with 20 bases between. DNA for the CDR3: TGTGCCAGCAGTTTATTTTGGGTCGCGGGGGGCGGGGAAAAACTGTTTTTT. It encodes CASSLFWVAGGGEKLFF.

CDR3 in DNA: TGTGCCAGCAGCTTAACGGGACAGGCGCTGCGGGGTTTCTTT. It specifies CASSLTGQALRGFF. The rearrangement joins TRBV7-9 to TRBJ1-1; TRBD1 matches 8 bases. Trimming at V came to 2 bases and at J to 13 bases, leaving 12 bases not matched to a gene. There are 14 residues in the CDR3. Germline lookup yields CDR1 SEHNR and CDR2 FQNEAQ (reference sequence).

The chain combines TRBV5-4 with TRBJ2-5, with D possibly matching TRBD2 (5 bases). The CDR3 totals 14 residues. The germline CDR1 and CDR2 sequences are SGHNT and YYREEE (reference sequence). V was cut by 0 bases and J by 5 bases, with 11 bases left in between. The CDR3 nucleotides are TGTGCCAGCAGCTTGGGACTATCGGGGGAGACCCAGTACTTC. It translates to CASSLGLSGETQYF.

This sequence joins TRBV30 and TRBJ1-1, with a possible D match to TRBD1 (6 bases). With 2 bases removed from V and 4 bases from J, the gap between germline ends came to 14 bases. The CDR3 consists of 14 residues. Germline CDR1 reads GTSNPN; CDR2 reads SVGIG (reference sequence). As DNA, the CDR3 is TGTGCCTGGAGTACAGGGAACTGGGGCACTGAAGCTTTCTTT. Residues: CAWSTGNWGTEAFF.

This chain connects TRBV10-3 to TRBJ2-3, with 8 nucleotides matching TRBD1. The CDR3 length is 15 residues. Germline loops: CDR1 ENHRY, CDR2 SYGVKD. V shed 6 bases and J 0 bases; nucleotides not matched to a gene: 5. CDR3 protein: CAIRKQGVSTDTQYF. CDR3 nucleotides: TGTGCCATCAGGAAACAGGGGGTGAGCACAGATACGCAGTATTTT.

This sequence joins TRBV7-8 and TRBJ2-7, with TRBD1 as a possible D gene (6 bases). CDR3 length: 15 amino acids. Germline-derived CDR1 and CDR2 are SGHVS and FQNEAQ. Between the trimmed V and J ends, which lost 3 bases and 3 bases, there was a span of 15 bases. The CDR3 DNA follows: TGTGCCAGCAGCTTGCCCAGCACAGGGTTCTACGAGCAGTACTTC. Its translation is CASSLPSTGFYEQYF.

J is TRBJ1-3 and V is TRBV19, with D perhaps TRBD1 (5 bases). Trimming pared 7 bases from V and 9 bases from J, leaving 19 bases between. Germline V gene lookup returns CDR1 LNHDA and CDR2 SQIVND (reference sequence). The CDR3 contains 14 residues. CDR3: CASTPGAGRRTIYF. Here the CDR3 DNA reads TGTGCCAGTACCCCCGGGGCGGGAAGACGCACCATATATTTT.